The sample holds a few counts of the clone carrying this T cell receptor beta chain. Its antigen is as yet unknown. The data belong to a study of early T cells in non-severe SARS-CoV-2 infection. Study information: RNA in bulk from unsorted whole blood was sequenced, and chains were unpaired.

One entry per CDR3 protein results from TCRdb running MiXCR on the 5' RACE reads. The sample holds 25,000 to 30,000 distinct CDR3 sequences, 5.1% seen once. Germline CDR1 reads SQVTM; CDR2 reads ANQGSEA. With V trimmed by 0 bases and J by 0 bases, 12 bases remained unmatched. The CDR3 contains 21 residues. Whole-study results and caveats: Anti-spike CD8 responses were favored by VDJdb matching, which missed private and CD4 specificities.

Specimen: whole blood. The receptor was derived from an adult who was a healthcare worker with PCR-confirmed SARS-CoV-2 infection or an uninfected control (not recorded which). The V and J genes are TRBV29-1 and TRBJ2-6; 12 nucleotides match TRBD2. CDR3 DNA: TGCAGCGTTGAAGATTACGGACGGGGACTAGCGGGTTACTCTGGGGCCAACGTCCTGACTTTC. It translates to CSVEDYGRGLAGYSGANVLTF.